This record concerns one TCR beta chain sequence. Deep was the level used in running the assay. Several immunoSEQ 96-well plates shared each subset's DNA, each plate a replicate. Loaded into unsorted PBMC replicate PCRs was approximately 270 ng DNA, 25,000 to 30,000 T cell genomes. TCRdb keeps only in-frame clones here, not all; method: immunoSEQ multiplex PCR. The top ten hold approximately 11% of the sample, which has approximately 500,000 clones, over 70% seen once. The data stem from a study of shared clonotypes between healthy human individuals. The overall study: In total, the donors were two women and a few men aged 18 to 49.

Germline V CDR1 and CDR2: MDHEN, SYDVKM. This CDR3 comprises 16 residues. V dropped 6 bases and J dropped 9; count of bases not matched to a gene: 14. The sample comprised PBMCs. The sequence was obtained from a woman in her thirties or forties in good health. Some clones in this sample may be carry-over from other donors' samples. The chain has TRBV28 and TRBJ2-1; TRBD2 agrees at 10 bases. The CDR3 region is CASSPGVEREGGEQFF. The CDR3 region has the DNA TGTGCCAGCAGCCCAGGGGTCGAGCGGGAGGGCGGTGAGCAGTTCTTC.